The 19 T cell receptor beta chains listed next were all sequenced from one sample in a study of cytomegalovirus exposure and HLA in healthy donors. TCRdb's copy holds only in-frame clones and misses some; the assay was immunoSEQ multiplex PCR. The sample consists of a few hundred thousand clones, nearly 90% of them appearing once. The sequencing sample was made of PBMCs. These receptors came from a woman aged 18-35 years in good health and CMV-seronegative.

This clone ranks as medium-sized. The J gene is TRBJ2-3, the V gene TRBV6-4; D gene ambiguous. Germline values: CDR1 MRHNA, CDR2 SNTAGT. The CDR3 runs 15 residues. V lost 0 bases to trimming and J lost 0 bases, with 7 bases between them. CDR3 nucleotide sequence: TGTGCCAGCAGTGACTCCCCCGAGAGCACAGATACGCAGTATTTT. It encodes CASSDSPESTDTQYF.

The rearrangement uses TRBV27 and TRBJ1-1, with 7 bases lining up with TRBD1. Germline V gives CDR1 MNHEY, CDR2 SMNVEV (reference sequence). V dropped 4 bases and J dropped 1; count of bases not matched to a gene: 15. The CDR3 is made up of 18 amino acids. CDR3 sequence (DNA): TGTGCCAGCAGTTATATTCCCCTGACAGGGAATAAGAACACTGAAGCTTTCTTT. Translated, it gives CASSYIPLTGNKNTEAFF.

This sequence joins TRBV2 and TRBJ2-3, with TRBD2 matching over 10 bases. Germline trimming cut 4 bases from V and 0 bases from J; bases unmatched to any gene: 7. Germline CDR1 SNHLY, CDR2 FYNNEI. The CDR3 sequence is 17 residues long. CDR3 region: CASSVASGGLSTDTQYF. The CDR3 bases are TGTGCCAGCAGTGTCGCTAGCGGGGGCCTGAGCACAGATACGCAGTATTTT.

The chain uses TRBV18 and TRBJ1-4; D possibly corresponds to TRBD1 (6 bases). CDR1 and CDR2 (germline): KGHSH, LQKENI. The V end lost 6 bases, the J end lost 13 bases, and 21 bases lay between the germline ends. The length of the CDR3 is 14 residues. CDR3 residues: CASSPDPGQNGLFF. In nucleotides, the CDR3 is TGTGCCAGCTCCCCTGATCCAGGACAGAATGGACTGTTTTTT.

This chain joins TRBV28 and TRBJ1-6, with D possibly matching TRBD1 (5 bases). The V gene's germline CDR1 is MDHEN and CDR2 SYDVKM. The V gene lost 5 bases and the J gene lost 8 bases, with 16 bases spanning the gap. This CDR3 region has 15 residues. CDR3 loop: CASSGGQGAYSPLHF. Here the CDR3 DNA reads TGTGCCAGCAGTGGCGGACAAGGCGCCTATTCACCCCTCCACTTT.

The CDR3 DNA sequence: TGCGCCAGCAGCTTTAGCGGGGGGTCGAGGGAGACCCAGTACTTC. Amino acids: CASSFSGGSRETQYF. The chain joins TRBV5-1 to TRBJ2-5, with 10 bases identical to TRBD2. This CDR3 spans 15 amino acids. Germline CDR1 reads SGHRS; CDR2 reads YFSETQ. V shed 2 bases, J shed 5 bases, and the junction held 6 bases outside the gene matches. Filled out from reference TRBV5-1 and TRBJ2-5, the complete variable domain reads KAGVTQTPRYLIKTRGQQVTLSCSPISGHRSVSWYQQTPGQGLQFLFEYFSETQRNKGNFPGRFSGRQFSNSRSEMNVSTLELGDSALYLCASSFSGGSRETQYFGPGTRLLVL.

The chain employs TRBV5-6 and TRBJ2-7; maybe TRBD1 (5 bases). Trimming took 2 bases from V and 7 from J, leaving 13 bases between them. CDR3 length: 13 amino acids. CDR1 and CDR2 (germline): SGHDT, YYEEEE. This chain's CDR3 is CASSLGHGLEQYF. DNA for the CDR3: TGTGCCAGCAGCTTAGGACACGGCCTGGAGCAGTACTTC. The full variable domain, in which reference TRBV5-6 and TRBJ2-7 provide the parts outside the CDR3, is DAGVTQSPTHLIKTRGQQVTLRCSPKSGHDTVSWYQQALGQGPQFIFQYYEEEERQRGNFPDRFSGHQFPNYSSELNVNALLLGDSALYLCASSLGHGLEQYFGPGTRLTVT.

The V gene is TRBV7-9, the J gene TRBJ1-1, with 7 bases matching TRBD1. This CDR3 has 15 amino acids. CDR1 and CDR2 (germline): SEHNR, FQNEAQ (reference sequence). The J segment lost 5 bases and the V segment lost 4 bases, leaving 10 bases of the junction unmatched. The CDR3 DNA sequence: TGTGCCAGCAGCTCCGAGACAGGGTATGTTACTGAAGCTTTCTTT. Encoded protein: CASSSETGYVTEAFF.

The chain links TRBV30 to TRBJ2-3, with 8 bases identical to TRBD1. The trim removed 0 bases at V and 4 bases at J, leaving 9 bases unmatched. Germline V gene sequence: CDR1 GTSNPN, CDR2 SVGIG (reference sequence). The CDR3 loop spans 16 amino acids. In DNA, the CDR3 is TGTGCCTGGAGTGTAGTCGGGACAGGAGGCGCAGATACGCAGTATTTT. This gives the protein CAWSVVGTGGADTQYF.

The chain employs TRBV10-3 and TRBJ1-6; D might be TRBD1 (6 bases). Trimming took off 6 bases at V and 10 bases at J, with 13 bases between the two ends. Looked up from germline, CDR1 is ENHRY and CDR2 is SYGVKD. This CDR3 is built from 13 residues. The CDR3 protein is CAIRGRGESPLHF. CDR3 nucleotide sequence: TGTGCCATCAGGGGCAGGGGAGAATCACCCCTCCACTTT.

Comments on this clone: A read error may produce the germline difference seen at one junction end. The CDR3: CAWSERSDTVF. CDR3 bases: TGTGCCTGGAGTGAAAGGTCGGACACTGTCTTC. This chain uses TRBV30 with TRBJ1-2, with D perhaps TRBD1 (5 bases). CDR1 is GTSNPN and CDR2 is SVGIG in the germline V gene (reference sequence). This CDR3 region has 11 residues.

CDR3 residues: CASSLVAGGPDTQYF. The CDR3 coding sequence is TGTGCCAGCAGCTTAGTAGCGGGGGGGCCAGATACGCAGTATTTT. The rearrangement joins TRBV7-9 to TRBJ2-3, with 11 bases that match TRBD2. The CDR3 is 15 residues long. Germline trimming cut 1 base from V and 4 bases from J; bases unmatched to any gene: 1. Germline V gene sequence: CDR1 SEHNR, CDR2 FQNEAQ (reference sequence).

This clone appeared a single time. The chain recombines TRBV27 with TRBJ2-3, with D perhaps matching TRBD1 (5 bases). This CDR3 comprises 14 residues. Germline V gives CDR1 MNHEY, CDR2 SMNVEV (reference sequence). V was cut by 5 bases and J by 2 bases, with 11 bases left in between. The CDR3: CASSPMTVTDTQYF. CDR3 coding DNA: TGTGCCAGCAGTCCAATGACAGTCACAGATACGCAGTATTTT.

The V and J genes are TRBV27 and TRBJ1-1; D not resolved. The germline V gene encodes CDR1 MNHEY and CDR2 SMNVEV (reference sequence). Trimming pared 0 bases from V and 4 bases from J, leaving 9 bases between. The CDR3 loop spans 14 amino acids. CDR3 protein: CASSLSGAGTEAFF. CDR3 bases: TGTGCCAGCAGTTTATCGGGTGCGGGCACTGAAGCTTTCTTT.

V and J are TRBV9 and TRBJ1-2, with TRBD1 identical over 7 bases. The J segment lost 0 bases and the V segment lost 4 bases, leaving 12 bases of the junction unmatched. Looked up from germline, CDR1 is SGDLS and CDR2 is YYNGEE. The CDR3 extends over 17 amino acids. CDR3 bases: TGTGCCAGCAGCTCAACACCAGGGGACAGCCCTAACTATGGCTACACCTTC. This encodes CASSSTPGDSPNYGYTF.

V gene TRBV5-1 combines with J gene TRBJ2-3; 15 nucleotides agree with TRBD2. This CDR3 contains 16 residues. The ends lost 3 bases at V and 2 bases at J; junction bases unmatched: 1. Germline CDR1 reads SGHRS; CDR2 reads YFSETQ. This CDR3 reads CASSWTSGGVTDTQYF. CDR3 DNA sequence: TGCGCCAGCAGCTGGACTAGCGGGGGGGTCACAGATACGCAGTATTTT.

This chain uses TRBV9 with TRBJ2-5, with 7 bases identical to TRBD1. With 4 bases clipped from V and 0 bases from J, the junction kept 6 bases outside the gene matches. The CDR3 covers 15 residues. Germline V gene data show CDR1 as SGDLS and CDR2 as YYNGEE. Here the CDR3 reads CASSFAGQDQETQYF. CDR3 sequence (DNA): TGTGCCAGCAGCTTCGCCGGACAGGACCAAGAGACCCAGTACTTC.

The CDR3 DNA reads TGTGCCTGTATGGGACAGGCGAACACTGAAGCTTTCTTT. It is translated as CACMGQANTEAFF. This chain links TRBV7-2 with TRBJ1-1; TRBD1 agrees at 8 bases. Germline-derived CDR1 and CDR2 are SGHTA and FQGNSA. CDR3 length: 13 amino acids. Trimming removed 11 bases from V and 1 base from J; junction bases left unmatched: 6.

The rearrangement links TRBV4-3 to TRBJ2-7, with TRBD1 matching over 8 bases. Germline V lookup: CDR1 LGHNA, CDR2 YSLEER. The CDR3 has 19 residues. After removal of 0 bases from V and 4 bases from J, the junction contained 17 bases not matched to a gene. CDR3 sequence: CASSQDFGFGQGAGYEQYF. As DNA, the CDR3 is TGCGCCAGCAGCCAAGATTTTGGATTTGGGCAGGGGGCTGGGTACGAGCAGTACTTC.